A single sample gave rise to the 16 T cell receptor beta chains below, sequenced in a study of metastatic and nonmetastatic thyroid tumors (dated by TCRdb to about 2020). Library preparation employed PCR. Sequencing was performed on an Illumina HiSeq 4000. The public reads were quality trimmed at Q25 with fastp and then assembled into clones with MiXCR by TCRdb, keeping productive beta chains. Here the sample has 15,000 to 17,000 clones; around 25% occur a single time. The ten largest make up 10% to 15% of the sample. None of the patients had been given any treatment before thyroid surgery. The sequenced material came from tumor tissue. These receptors were collected from a female donor with papillary thyroid cancer or a benign thyroid nodule (not recorded which). Some clones in this sample may be carry-over from other donors' samples.

Notes on this clone: Its ends do not fully match the called genes, so a read error is possible. The rearrangement links TRBV19 to TRBJ2-2, with a tentative D call TRBD2 (5 bases). The CDR3 has 14 amino acids. Per germline, CDR1 LNHDA and CDR2 SQIVND (reference sequence). The CDR3 sequence: CATCPTGNTGELLF. The CDR3 coding sequence is TGTGCCACCTGCCCAACCGGGAACACCGGCGAGCTGCTTTTT.

This clone appeared many times. The chain employs TRBV5-1 and TRBJ2-7; 8 bases line up with TRBD1. V lost 0 bases to trimming and J lost 3 bases; unmatched junction nucleotides: 5. Germline lookup yields CDR1 SGHRS and CDR2 YFSETQ. CDR3 length equals 15 residues. The CDR3 sequence is CASSLVGQGDYEQYF. CDR3 nucleotides: TGCGCCAGCAGCTTGGTTGGACAGGGAGACTACGAGCAGTACTTC.

This clone was seen a few times. The J gene is TRBJ2-3, the V gene TRBV10-2, with 10 bases fitting TRBD2. Per the germline V gene, CDR1 is WSHSY and CDR2 is SAAADI. V trimming: 6 bases; J trimming: 2 bases; junction bases outside the gene matches: 8. The CDR3 is 16 residues long. As DNA, the CDR3 is TGCGCCAGCAGGGGCTGGGGACTAGCGAACACAGATACGCAGTATTTT. Protein: CASRGWGLANTDTQYF.

This clone is medium-sized (0.01 to 0.1%) in the sample. CDR3 loop: CASSLSGLLNTEAFF. CDR3 DNA sequence: TGTGCCAGCAGTTTATCGGGACTATTGAACACTGAAGCTTTCTTT. The J gene is TRBJ1-1, the V gene TRBV27; maybe TRBD1 (5 bases). Germline-derived CDR1 and CDR2 are MNHEY and SMNVEV (reference sequence). V was trimmed by 0 bases and J by 0 bases, leaving 8 bases between them. The CDR3 is 15 amino acids.

This clone was observed at least ten times. The chain is built from TRBV5-1 and TRBJ2-5; no clear D gene. This CDR3 contains 14 residues. Looked up from germline, CDR1 is SGHRS and CDR2 is YFSETQ. V shed 1 base and J shed 7 bases, with 14 bases lying between them. The DNA for the CDR3 is TGCGCCAGCAGCTTGCTGTCTACCTCTTGGACCCAGTACTTC. Residues: CASSLLSTSWTQYF.

This clone was observed many times. The V and J genes are TRBV20-1 and TRBJ2-7, with 7 bases fitting TRBD2. CDR3 length equals 13 residues. V was clipped by 3 bases and J by 5 bases; unmatched bases: 7. Germline loops: CDR1 DFQATT, CDR2 SNEGSKA (reference sequence). CDR3 loop: CSASGAGVNEQYF. The CDR3 DNA sequence: TGCAGTGCTAGCGGTGCGGGAGTGAACGAGCAGTACTTC.

This clone was observed many times. The chain employs TRBV27 and TRBJ1-4; tentatively, D is TRBD1 (6 bases). V was trimmed by 9 bases and J by 0 bases, leaving 14 bases between them. Looked up from germline, CDR1 is MNHEY and CDR2 is SMNVEV (reference sequence). CDR3 length equals 15 residues. CDR3 protein: CASRYGGATNEKLFF. The CDR3 bases are TGTGCCAGTCGGTACGGGGGCGCAACTAATGAAAAACTGTTTTTT.

This chain connects TRBV9 to TRBJ1-3; possible D gene TRBD1, 6 bases. The CDR3 covers 16 residues. Looked up from germline, CDR1 is SGDLS and CDR2 is YYNGEE. Trimming cost V 4 bases and J 3 bases, with 17 bases left between them. The CDR3 reads CASSLDLGGIGNTIYF. In DNA, the CDR3 is TGTGCCAGCAGCCTAGATTTAGGGGGGATTGGAAACACCATATATTTT.

The chain is built from TRBV7-2 and TRBJ1-1; 8 nucleotides agree with TRBD1. From germline, CDR1 is SGHTA and CDR2 FQGNSA. V gave up 1 base and J gave up 6 bases; unmatched junction bases: 7. CDR3 length: 15 amino acids. CDR3 in amino acids: CASSLDRTGRPEAFF. Written as DNA, the CDR3 is TGTGCCAGCAGCTTAGACAGGACAGGGAGACCTGAAGCTTTCTTT.

By sample share, this clone is medium-sized. The chain links TRBV19 to TRBJ2-7; tentatively, D is TRBD1 (6 bases). The CDR3 is 13 residues long. Trimming took off 5 bases at V and 2 bases at J, with 10 bases between the two ends. Germline V lookup: CDR1 LNHDA, CDR2 SQIVND (reference sequence). Here the CDR3 DNA reads TGTGCCAGTAGTCTACGGACAGCCTACGAGCAGTACTTC. Its protein product is CASSLRTAYEQYF.

The chain employs TRBV11-2 and TRBJ2-7; no firm D call. Between the trimmed V and J ends, which lost 0 bases and 0 bases, there was a span of 9 bases. Germline lookup yields CDR1 SGHAT and CDR2 FQNNGV. The CDR3 runs 15 residues. The CDR3: CASSLDPHGSYEQYF. The CDR3 bases are TGTGCCAGCAGCTTAGATCCCCACGGCTCCTACGAGCAGTACTTC.

This clone showed up many times. This sequence joins TRBV6-1 and TRBJ2-6; TRBD2 matches at 11 bases. CDR3 length: 16 amino acids. V lost 6 bases to trimming and J lost 2 bases; unmatched junction nucleotides: 3. In germline, CDR1 is MNHNS, CDR2 SASEGT. CDR3 DNA: TGTGCCAGCAGCCTACTAGCGGGAGCTGGGGCCAACGTCCTGACTTTC. It codes for CASSLLAGAGANVLTF.

The rearrangement links TRBV20-1 to TRBJ2-7, with 8 bases lining up with TRBD2. V dropped 2 bases and J dropped 2; count of bases not matched to a gene: 5. This CDR3 spans 14 amino acids. Germline loops: CDR1 DFQATT, CDR2 SNEGSKA (reference sequence). The CDR3 sequence: CSARRAGGAYEQYF. The CDR3 nucleotides read TGCAGTGCTAGACGCGCGGGAGGAGCCTACGAGCAGTACTTC.

In regard to this clone: One base away lies a much larger clone, so this may be a sequencing read error. Without the conserved terminal phenylalanine or tryptophan, this CDR3 likely stems from a read error. Because the CDR3's place on the DNA is in doubt, the DNA is left out and the CDR3 is given as listed by TCRdb. Different DNA sequences within this sample yield the same CDR3. The V gene is TRBV20-1, the J gene TRBJ1-1; the table assigns TRBD1, which was not confirmed against the DNA. The CDR3 contains 9 residues when both ends are counted. Germline V gene lookup returns CDR1 DFQATT and CDR2 SNEGSKA (reference sequence). The CDR3 loop is CSASALGQP.

This chain joins TRBV12-3 or TRBV12-4 and TRBJ2-1; 8 bases align to TRBD2. Trimming removed 5 bases from V and 8 bases from J; junction bases left unmatched: 17. The CDR3 extends over 17 amino acids. The CDR3 reads CASSPRFVTSVFHEQFF. The CDR3 nucleotides read TGTGCCAGCAGTCCCAGGTTTGTGACTAGCGTGTTCCATGAGCAGTTCTTC.

Comment on this clone: One end of the junction varies from germline; a read error may be responsible. This sequence joins TRBV11-2 and TRBJ2-1; 9 bases agree with TRBD2. The CDR3 totals 16 residues. CDR1 SGHAT and CDR2 FQNNGV come from the germline V gene. This CDR3 reads CASTLDGREGYNEQFF. The CDR3 DNA follows: TGTGCCAGCACCTTAGATGGGCGGGAGGGATACAATGAGCAGTTCTTC.